The T cell receptor beta chain under discussion was sequenced for a study of blood T cell repertoires in COVID-19. Clones were read by immunoSEQ multiplex PCR, and TCRdb kept only the in-frame ones, dropping some. The repertoire holds about 82,000 clones, with roughly 80% as singletons. Germline assignment: CDR1 SGHAT and CDR2 FQNNGV. The junction had 6 bases not matched to a gene; V was cut back by 5 bases and J by 8 bases. The CDR3 loop spans 14 amino acids. The sample was peripheral blood. This chain joins TRBV11-2 and TRBJ2-1; 10 positions agree with TRBD2. The clonotype was recovered from a man in his 60s with COVID-19, enrolled during active disease. The CDR3 DNA reads TGTGCCAGCAGCGCAAGACTAGCGGGCGATGAGCAGTTCTTC. Its translation is CASSARLAGDEQFF.